One and the same sample provided the 15 T cell receptor beta chains below, sequenced in a study of post-analysis software for immune sequencing data (dated by TCRdb to 2015 to 2017). No cognate antigen is known for these TCRs. The full study reports these points: Significantly higher frequencies in patients than in controls were found for roughly 5 TRBV segments, including TRBV5-6, TRBV5-1 and TRBV20-1.

The library was prepared using PCR. TCRdb records Illumina HiSeq 2500 as the sequencer. To reduce PCR and sequencing biases, unique molecular identifiers were incorporated into the TCR beta cDNA libraries. TCRdb trimmed public reads at Q25 via fastp, called clones via MiXCR and kept in-frame beta chains. Every distinct CDR3 protein forms one entry, paired with its most common genes and DNA. In this sample the table shows 740,000 or so distinct CDR3 sequences, about 53% of which occur a single time. The ten largest clonotypes hold 4.6% of the sample. The sequenced sample consisted of blood. All receptors derive from a girl aged 10 to 17 with multiple sclerosis.

This clonotype was seen a handful of times. The chain employs TRBV5-1 and TRBJ2-7; no firm D call. CDR3 length: 12 residues. Germline V lookup: CDR1 SGHRS, CDR2 YFSETQ. V lost 2 bases and J 6 bases, leaving 9 bases between the germline ends. This chain's CDR3 is CASSFLGREQYF. As DNA, the CDR3 is TGCGCCAGCAGCTTCCTGGGTCGCGAGCAGTACTTC.

This chain joins TRBV9 and TRBJ1-5; D not resolved. CDR1 and CDR2 (germline): SGDLS, YYNGEE. The CDR3 spans 15 residues. V dropped 0 bases and J dropped 0 bases, with 7 bases sitting between them. This CDR3 reads CASSVDGNSNQPQHF. The DNA of the CDR3 is TGTGCCAGCAGCGTAGACGGGAATAGCAATCAGCCCCAGCATTTT.

This chain joins TRBV29-1 and TRBJ2-7; 8 bases line up with TRBD1. This CDR3 has 14 amino acids. Per germline, CDR1 SQVTM and CDR2 ANQGSEA. Trimming took 2 bases from V and 4 from J; bases not matched to a gene: 7. For the CDR3, the DNA is TGCAGCGTTGAACTGGACAGGGAGCCTTACGAGCAGTACTTC. Residues: CSVELDREPYEQYF.

This clonotype was counted only a few times. The chain employs TRBV20-1 and TRBJ2-4; D might be TRBD1 or TRBD2, each matching 5 bases. With the DNA end fitting TRBJ2-7 better, the J assignment may be wrong. The CDR3 contains 12 residues. CDR1 is DFQATT, CDR2 SNEGSKA, per germline (reference sequence). The CDR3 region is CSARGVGYEQYF. In DNA form, the CDR3 reads TGCAGTGCTAGGGGGGTCGGCTACGAGCAGTACTTC.

The chain is built from TRBV20-1 and TRBJ2-7; D not resolved. CDR1 DFQATT and CDR2 SNEGSKA come from the germline V gene (reference sequence). This CDR3 has 13 residues. The germline V and J ends were trimmed by 1 base and 2 bases, with 9 bases remaining between them. CDR3 in amino acids: CSARGTRAYEQYF. The CDR3 region has the DNA TGCAGTGCTAGAGGGACCCGTGCCTACGAGCAGTACTTC.

V is TRBV4-1 and J is TRBJ2-5; 13 nucleotides align to TRBD2. Judging by the DNA end, TRBJ2-7 fits better; the J call may be wrong. The germline V gene encodes CDR1 MGHRA and CDR2 YSYEKL. The CDR3 has 15 amino acids. The CDR3 loop is CASSRGLAGVVEQYF. CDR3 in DNA: TGCGCCAGCAGCCGAGGACTAGCGGGAGTGGTCGAGCAGTACTTC.

This chain's CDR3 is CASSQTQGDLREQYF. CDR3 nucleotides: TGTGCCAGCTCACAAACACAGGGGGATTTGCGGGAGCAGTACTTC. The chain carries TRBV18 and TRBJ2-5; TRBD1 might be the D (8 bases). Deletions cut 4 bases from V and 11 bases from J, with 23 bases between. Germline CDR1 and CDR2: KGHSH and LQKENI. The CDR3 spans 15 residues.

V is TRBV5-1 and J is TRBJ2-3; weak D call: TRBD1 (5 bases). The CDR3 has 18 residues. Germline loops: CDR1 SGHRS, CDR2 YFSETQ. The V gene lost 0 bases and the J gene lost 2 bases, with 19 bases spanning the gap. This CDR3 is CASSLEGFPHLSTDTQYF. In DNA, the CDR3 is TGCGCCAGCAGCTTGGAGGGGTTTCCCCACCTCTCCACAGATACGCAGTATTTT. Looking up the rest from reference TRBV5-1 and TRBJ2-3 gives the full variable domain: KAGVTQTPRYLIKTRGQQVTLSCSPISGHRSVSWYQQTPGQGLQFLFEYFSETQRNKGNFPGRFSGRQFSNSRSEMNVSTLELGDSALYLCASSLEGFPHLSTDTQYFGPGTRLTVL.

As concerns this clonotype: This may be a read error: a much more frequent sequence differs by one nucleotide. This chain connects TRBV20-1 to TRBJ2-7, with D maybe TRBD2 (6 bases). Trimming took 3 bases from V and 1 from J, leaving 13 bases between them. Germline lookup yields CDR1 DFQATT and CDR2 SNEGSKA (reference sequence). The CDR3 has 14 amino acids. This CDR3 reads CSARDLAPSYEQYF. The CDR3 DNA follows: TGCAGTGCTAGGGACCTAGCGCCTTCCTACGAGCAGTACTTC.

The rearrangement links TRBV15 to TRBJ2-1; no definite D call. Germline lookup yields CDR1 LNHNV and CDR2 YYDKDF (reference sequence). This CDR3 contains 11 residues. Trimming took off 4 bases at V and 2 bases at J, with 0 bases between the two ends. The CDR3 sequence is CATSTYNEQFF. The CDR3 DNA sequence: TGTGCCACCAGCACCTACAATGAGCAGTTCTTC.

The genes are TRBV18 and TRBJ2-3; D is unclear. From germline, CDR1 is KGHSH and CDR2 LQKENI. The CDR3 extends over 14 amino acids. Trimming took off 4 bases at V and 4 bases at J, with 12 bases between the two ends. The CDR3 DNA sequence: TGTGCCAGCTCACTACAGACTTCTCCAGATACGCAGTATTTT. Its protein is CASSLQTSPDTQYF.

This clonotype was picked up a small number of times. The chain carries TRBV29-1 and TRBJ2-5; D gene unclear. Per the germline V gene, CDR1 is SQVTM and CDR2 is ANQGSEA. This CDR3 has 13 residues. Trimming cost V 4 bases and J 1 base, with 10 bases left between them. The DNA of the CDR3 is TGCAGCGTTGCCCCTCGACTCCAAGAGACCCAGTACTTC. As protein: CSVAPRLQETQYF.

This clonotype occurred a few times. The chain is built from TRBV24-1 and TRBJ2-5; 7 positions match TRBD2. Germline trimming cut 2 bases from V and 3 bases from J; bases unmatched to any gene: 5. The CDR3 consists of 15 residues. Germline CDR1 reads KGHDR; CDR2 reads SFDVKD. The CDR3 bases are TGTGCCACCAGTGATTCTACTAGCGATAAAGAGACCCAGTACTTC. It is translated as CATSDSTSDKETQYF.

This chain uses TRBV7-8 with TRBJ1-2; no reliable D call. Germline V CDR1 and CDR2: SGHVS, FQNEAQ. Trimming removed 5 bases from V and 9 bases from J, with 13 bases in between. This CDR3 is built from 12 residues. CDR3 protein: CASSARFVCYTF. The CDR3 DNA follows: TGTGCCAGCAGCGCTAGATTTGTGTGCTACACCTTC.

This clonotype was counted between two and nine times. This rearrangement joins TRBV29-1 to TRBJ2-5; TRBD1 is a possible D gene (6 bases). CDR3 length: 12 amino acids. Trimming left V 7 bases short and J 5 bases short, with 14 bases between. Germline CDR1 and CDR2: SQVTM and ANQGSEA. The CDR3 sequence: CSAIGQRETQYF. The CDR3 DNA sequence: TGCAGCGCCATAGGACAGCGGGAGACCCAGTACTTC.